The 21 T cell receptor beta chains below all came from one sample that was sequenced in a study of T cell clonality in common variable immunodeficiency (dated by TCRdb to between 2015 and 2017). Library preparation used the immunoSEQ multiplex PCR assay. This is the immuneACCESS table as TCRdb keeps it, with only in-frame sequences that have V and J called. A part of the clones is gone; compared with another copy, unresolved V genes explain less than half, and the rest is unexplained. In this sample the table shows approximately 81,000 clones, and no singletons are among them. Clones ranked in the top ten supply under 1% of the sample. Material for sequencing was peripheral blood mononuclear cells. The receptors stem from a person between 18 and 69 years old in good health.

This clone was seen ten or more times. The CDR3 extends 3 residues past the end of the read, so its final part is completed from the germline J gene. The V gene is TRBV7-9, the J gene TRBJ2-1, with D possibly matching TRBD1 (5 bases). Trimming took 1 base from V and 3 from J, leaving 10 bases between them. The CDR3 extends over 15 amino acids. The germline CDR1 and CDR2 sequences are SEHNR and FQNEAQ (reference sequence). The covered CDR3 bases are TGTGCCAGCAGCTTAGGCAGGACATTCTACAATGAG. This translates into CASSLGRTFYNE. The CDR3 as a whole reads CASSLGRTFYNEQFF.

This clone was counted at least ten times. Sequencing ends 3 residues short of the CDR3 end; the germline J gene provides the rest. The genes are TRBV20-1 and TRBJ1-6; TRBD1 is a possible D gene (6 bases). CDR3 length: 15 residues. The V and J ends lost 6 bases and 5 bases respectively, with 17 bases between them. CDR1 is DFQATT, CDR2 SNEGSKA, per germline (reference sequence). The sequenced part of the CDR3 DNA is TGCAGTGCCGTTACTACAGGGTACGATAATTCACCC. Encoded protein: CSAVTTGYDNSP. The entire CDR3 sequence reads CSAVTTGYDNSPLHF.

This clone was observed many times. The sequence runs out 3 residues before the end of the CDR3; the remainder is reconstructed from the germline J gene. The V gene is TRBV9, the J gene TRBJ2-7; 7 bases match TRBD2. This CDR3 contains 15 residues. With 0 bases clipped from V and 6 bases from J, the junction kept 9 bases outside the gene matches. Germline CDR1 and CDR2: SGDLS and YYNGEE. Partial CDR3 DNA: TGTGCCAGCAGCGTAGCTCCTCTCCCGGGGGGCGAG. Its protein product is CASSVAPLPGGE. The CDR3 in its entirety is CASSVAPLPGGEQYF.

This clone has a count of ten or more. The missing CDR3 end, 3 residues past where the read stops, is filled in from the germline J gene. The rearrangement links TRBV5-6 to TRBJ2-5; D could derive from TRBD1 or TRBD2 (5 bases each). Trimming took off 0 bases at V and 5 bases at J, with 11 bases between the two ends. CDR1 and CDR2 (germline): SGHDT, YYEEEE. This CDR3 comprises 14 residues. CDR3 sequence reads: CASSLVEGLETQYF. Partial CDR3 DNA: TGTGCCAGCAGCTTGGTCGAGGGGCTGGAGACC.

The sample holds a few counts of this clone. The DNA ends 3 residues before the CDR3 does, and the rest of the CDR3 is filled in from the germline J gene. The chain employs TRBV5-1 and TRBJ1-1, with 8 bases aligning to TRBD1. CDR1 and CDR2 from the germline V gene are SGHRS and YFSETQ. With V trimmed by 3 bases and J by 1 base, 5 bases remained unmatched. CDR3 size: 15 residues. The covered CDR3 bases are TGCGCCAGCAGCTCACAGGGGGGACCGAACACTGAA. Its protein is CASSSQGGPNTE. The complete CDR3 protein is CASSSQGGPNTEAFF.

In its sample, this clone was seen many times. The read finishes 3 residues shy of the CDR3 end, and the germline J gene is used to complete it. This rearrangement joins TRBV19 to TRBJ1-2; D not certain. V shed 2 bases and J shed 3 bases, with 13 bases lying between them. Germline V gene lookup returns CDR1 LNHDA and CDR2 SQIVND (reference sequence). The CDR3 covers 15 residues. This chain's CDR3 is CASSITGGLDYGYTF. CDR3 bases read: TGTGCCAGTAGTATAACGGGAGGACTGGACTATGGC. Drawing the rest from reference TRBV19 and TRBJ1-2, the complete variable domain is DGGITQSPKYLFRKEGQNVTLSCEQNLNHDAMYWYRQDPGQGLRLIYYSQIVNDFQKGDIAEGYSVSREKKESFPLTVTSAQKNPTAFYLCASSITGGLDYGYTFGSGTRLTVV.

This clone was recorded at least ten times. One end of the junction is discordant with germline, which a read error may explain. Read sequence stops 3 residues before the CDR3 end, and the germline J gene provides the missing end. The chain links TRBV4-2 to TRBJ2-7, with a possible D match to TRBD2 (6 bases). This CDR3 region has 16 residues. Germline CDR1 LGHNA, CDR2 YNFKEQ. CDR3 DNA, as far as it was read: TGCGCCAGCAGCCAAGATGGGGCTAGCGAGTACAACGAG. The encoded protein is CASSQDGASEYNE. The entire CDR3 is CASSQDGASEYNEQYF.

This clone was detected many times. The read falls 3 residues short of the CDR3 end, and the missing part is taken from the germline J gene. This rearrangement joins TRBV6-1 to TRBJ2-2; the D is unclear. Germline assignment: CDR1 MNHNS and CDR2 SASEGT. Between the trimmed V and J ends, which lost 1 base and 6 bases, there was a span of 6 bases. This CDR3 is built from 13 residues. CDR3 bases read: TGTGCCAGCAGTGAAGTAGGGCCCGGGGAG. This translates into CASSEVGPGE. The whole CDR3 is CASSEVGPGELFF.

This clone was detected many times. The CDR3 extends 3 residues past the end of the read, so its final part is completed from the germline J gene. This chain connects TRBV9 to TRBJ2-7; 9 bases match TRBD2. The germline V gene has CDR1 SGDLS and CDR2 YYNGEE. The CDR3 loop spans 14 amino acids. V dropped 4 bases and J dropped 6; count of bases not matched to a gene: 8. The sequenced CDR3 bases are TGTGCCAGCAGCTCTATAGCGGGAGAGGCCGAG. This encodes CASSSIAGEAE. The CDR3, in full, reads CASSSIAGEAEQYF. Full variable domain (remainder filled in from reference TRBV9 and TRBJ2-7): DSGVTQTPKHLITATGQRVTLRCSPRSGDLSVYWYQQSLDQGLQFLIQYYNGEERAKGNILERFSAQQFPDLHSELNLSSLELGDSALYFCASSSIAGEAEQYFGPGTRLTVT.

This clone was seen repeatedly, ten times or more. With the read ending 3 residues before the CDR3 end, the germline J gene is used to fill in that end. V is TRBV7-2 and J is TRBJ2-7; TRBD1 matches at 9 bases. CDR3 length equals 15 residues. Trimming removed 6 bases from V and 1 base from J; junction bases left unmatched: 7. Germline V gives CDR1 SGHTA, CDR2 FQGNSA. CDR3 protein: CASSRPDRGSYEQYF. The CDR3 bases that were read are TGTGCCAGCAGTCGCCCGGACAGGGGTTCCTACGAG.

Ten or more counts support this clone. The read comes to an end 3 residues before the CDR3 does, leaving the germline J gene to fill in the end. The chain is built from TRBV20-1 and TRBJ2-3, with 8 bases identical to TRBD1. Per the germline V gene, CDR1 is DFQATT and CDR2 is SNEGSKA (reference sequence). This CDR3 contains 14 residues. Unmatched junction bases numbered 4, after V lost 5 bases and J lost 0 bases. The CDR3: CSAGQGASTDTQYF. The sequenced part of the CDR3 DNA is TGCAGTGCTGGCCAGGGGGCAAGCACAGATACG.

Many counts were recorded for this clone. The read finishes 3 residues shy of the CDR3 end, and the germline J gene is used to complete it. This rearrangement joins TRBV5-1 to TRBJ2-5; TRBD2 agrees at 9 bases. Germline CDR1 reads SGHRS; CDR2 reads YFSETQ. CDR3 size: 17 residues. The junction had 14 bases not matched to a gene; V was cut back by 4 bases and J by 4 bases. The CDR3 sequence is CASSLGASSGVGETQYF. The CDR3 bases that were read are TGCGCCAGCAGCCTAGGGGCTTCTAGCGGGGTTGGAGAGACC. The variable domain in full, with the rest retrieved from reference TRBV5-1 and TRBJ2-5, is KAGVTQTPRYLIKTRGQQVTLSCSPISGHRSVSWYQQTPGQGLQFLFEYFSETQRNKGNFPGRFSGRQFSNSRSEMNVSTLELGDSALYLCASSLGASSGVGETQYFGPGTRLLVL.

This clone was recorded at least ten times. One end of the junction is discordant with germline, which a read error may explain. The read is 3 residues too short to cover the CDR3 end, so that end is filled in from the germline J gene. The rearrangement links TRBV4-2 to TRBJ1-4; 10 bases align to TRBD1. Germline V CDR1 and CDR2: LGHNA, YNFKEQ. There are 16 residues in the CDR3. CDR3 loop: CASSQEGGTGDEKLFF. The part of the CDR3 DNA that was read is TGCGCCAGCAGCCAAGAGGGGGGGACAGGGGATGAAAAA.

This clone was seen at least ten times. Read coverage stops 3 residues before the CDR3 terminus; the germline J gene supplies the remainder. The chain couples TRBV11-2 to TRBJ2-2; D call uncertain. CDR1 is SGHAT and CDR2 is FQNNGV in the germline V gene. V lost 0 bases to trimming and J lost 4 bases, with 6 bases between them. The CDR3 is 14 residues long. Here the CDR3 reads CASSLDRLTGELFF. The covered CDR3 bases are TGTGCCAGCAGCTTAGACAGGCTCACCGGGGAG.

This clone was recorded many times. The CDR3 loop reads CSVLGAAPREETQYF. CDR3 DNA (partial): TGCAGTGTATTGGGGGCGGCCCCCCGGGAAGAGACC. V is TRBV20-1 and J is TRBJ2-5; D might be TRBD1 (6 bases). The read finishes 3 residues shy of the CDR3 end, and the germline J gene is used to complete it. CDR3 length equals 15 residues. From germline, CDR1 is DFQATT and CDR2 SNEGSKA (reference sequence). V was pared by 7 bases and J by 3 bases, with 21 bases between.

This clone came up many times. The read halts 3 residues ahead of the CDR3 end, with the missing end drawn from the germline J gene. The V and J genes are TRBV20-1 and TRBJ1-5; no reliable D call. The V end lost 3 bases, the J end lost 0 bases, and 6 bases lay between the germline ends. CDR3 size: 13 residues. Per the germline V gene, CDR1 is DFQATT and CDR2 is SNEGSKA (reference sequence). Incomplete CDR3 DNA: TGCAGTGCTAGGCGATATAGCAATCAGCCC. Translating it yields CSARRYSNQP. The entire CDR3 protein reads CSARRYSNQPQHF.

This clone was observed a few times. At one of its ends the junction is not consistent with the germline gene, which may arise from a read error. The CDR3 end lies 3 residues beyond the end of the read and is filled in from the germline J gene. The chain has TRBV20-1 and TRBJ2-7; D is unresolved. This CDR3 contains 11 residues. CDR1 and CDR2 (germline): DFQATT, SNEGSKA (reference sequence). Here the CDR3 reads CGARGVHEQYF. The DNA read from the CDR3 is TGCGGTGCTAGAGGCGTCCACGAG.

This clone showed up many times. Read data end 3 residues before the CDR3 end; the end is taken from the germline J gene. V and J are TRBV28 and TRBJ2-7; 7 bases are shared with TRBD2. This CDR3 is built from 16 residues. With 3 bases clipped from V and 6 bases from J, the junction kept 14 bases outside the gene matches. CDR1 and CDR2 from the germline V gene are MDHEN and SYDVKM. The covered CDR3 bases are TGTGCCAGCAGTTTTCAAGCGGGGCTTGCGTTGGGCGAG. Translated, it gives CASSFQAGLALGE. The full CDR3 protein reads CASSFQAGLALGEQYF.

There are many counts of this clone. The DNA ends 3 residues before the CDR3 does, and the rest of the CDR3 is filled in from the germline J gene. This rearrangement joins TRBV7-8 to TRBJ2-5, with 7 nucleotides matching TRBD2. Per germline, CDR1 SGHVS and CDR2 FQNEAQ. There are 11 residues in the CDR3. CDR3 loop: CGAGDEETQYF. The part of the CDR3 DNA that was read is TGTGGGGCGGGAGATGAGGAGACC.

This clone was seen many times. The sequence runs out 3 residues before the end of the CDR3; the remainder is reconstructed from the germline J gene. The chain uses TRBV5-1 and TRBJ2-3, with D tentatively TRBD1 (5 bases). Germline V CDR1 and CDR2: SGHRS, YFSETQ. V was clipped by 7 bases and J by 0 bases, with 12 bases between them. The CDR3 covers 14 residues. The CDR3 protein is CASSRDSSTDTQYF. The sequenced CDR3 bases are TGCGCCAGCTCAAGAGACAGTAGCACAGATACG.

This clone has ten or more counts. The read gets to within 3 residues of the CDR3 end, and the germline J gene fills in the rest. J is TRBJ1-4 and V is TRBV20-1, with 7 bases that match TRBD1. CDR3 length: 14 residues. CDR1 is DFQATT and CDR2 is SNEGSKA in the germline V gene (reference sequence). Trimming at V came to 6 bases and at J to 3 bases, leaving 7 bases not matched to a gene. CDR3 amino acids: CSAAPTGSNEKLFF. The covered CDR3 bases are TGCAGTGCCGCGCCGACAGGGTCTAATGAAAAA.